This T cell receptor beta chain was captured by sequencing in a study of blood T cell repertoires in COVID-19. In the original processing: Reference gene primer amplification yielded estimated nucleated cell counts. Repertoires were generated with immunoSEQ multiplex PCR, while TCRdb's copy carries only in-frame clones and drops some. V, J and clone size were drawn from that table, and D and trimming were deduced from the DNA. The data hold approximately 130,000 clones, with about four fifths observed a single time. The CDR3 length is 16 residues. Looked up from germline, CDR1 is LNHDA and CDR2 is SQIVND (reference sequence). The trim removed 5 bases at V and 6 bases at J, leaving 10 bases unmatched.

The sequence derives from a man at least 80 years old with acute or convalescent COVID-19. Sequenced input: peripheral blood. The V and J genes are TRBV19 and TRBJ1-5, with TRBD1 identical over 10 bases. The CDR3 loop reads CASSLLGGQGSQPQHF. In DNA, the CDR3 is TGTGCCAGTAGTCTCCTTGGGGGACAGGGGAGTCAGCCCCAGCATTTT.